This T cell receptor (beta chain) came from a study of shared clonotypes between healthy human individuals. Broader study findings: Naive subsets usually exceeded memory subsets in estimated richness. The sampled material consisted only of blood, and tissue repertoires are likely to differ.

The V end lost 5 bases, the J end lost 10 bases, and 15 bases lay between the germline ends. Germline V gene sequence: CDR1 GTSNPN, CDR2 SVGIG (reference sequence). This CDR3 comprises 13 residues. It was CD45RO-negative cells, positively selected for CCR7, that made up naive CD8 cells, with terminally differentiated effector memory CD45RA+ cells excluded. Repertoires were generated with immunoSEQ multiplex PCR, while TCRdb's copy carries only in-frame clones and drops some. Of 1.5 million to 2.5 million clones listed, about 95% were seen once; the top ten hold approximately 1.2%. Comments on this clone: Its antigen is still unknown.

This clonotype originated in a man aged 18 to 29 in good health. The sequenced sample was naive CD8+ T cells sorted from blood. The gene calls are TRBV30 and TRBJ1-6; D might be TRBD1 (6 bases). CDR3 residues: CAWESNGGSPLHF. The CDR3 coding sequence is TGTGCCTGGGAAAGTAATGGGGGCTCACCCCTCCACTTT.